The count of the clone carrying this T cell receptor (beta chain) is one. This sample is drawn from a study of blood T cell repertoires in COVID-19. Study in general: The United States, Italy and Spain provided the acute and convalescent COVID-19 samples. From T cells, B-cell-depleted T cells, or PBMCs came the material, which was cDNA or gDNA.

CDR3 length: 14 residues. Germline values: CDR1 SGHNT, CDR2 YYREEE (reference sequence). V was trimmed by 0 bases and J by 5 bases, leaving 9 bases between them. Source study methods: Researchers report that nucleated cell counts were estimated from reference gene primer amplification. The data were produced by immunoSEQ multiplex PCR, yet TCRdb's version contains in-frame clones alone and is incomplete. V and J calls plus clone size are reproduced from that table; the DNA served to infer D and trimming. The data contain some 120,000 clones, around 90% of them singletons. Sequencing was done on a sample of peripheral blood. The clonotype comes from a man aged 50-60 years with active COVID-19. This chain uses TRBV5-4 with TRBJ2-4; D is possibly TRBD2 (5 bases). The DNA for the CDR3 is TGTGCCAGCAGCTTGGGGTGGAGGCAAAACATTCAGTACTTC. This codes for CASSLGWRQNIQYF.